These T cell receptor beta chains were read from a single sample in a study of radiotherapy plus CTLA-4 blockade in lung cancer. TCRdb keeps only in-frame clones here, not all; method: immunoSEQ multiplex PCR. The data show some 33,000 clones, roughly 70% seen once. The sequenced sample was peripheral blood, obtained from a patient treated with radiotherapy plus ipilimumab. These receptors all come from a human donor with non-small cell lung cancer whose response to radiotherapy plus ipilimumab could not be evaluated. CDR3s leave out the opening cysteine and the closing phenylalanine or tryptophan. The D gene is left open where the match is weak.

d_call: TRBD1; j_call: TRBJ2-7; v_call: TRBV28; cdr3_aa: ASSLTWTGDEQY
d_call: .; j_call: TRBJ2-1; v_call: TRBV21-1; cdr3_aa: ASSKGGTSIDF
d_call: .; j_call: TRBJ1-1; v_call: TRBV5-1; cdr3_aa: ASSLVGGRGTEAF
d_call: TRBD2; j_call: TRBJ2-5; v_call: TRBV2; cdr3_aa: ASSDQAGVYETQY
d_call: .; j_call: TRBJ1-2; v_call: TRBV2; cdr3_aa: ASRAEVANHGYT
d_call: .; j_call: TRBJ1-5; v_call: TRBV4-1; cdr3_aa: ASSNRDISNQPQH
d_call: TRBD1; j_call: TRBJ1-5; v_call: TRBV13; cdr3_aa: ASSLGTANQPQH
d_call: .; j_call: TRBJ2-7; v_call: TRBV2; cdr3_aa: ASSEVSPTRYEQY
d_call: TRBD2; j_call: TRBJ2-2; v_call: TRBV2; cdr3_aa: ASSEASGTGELF
d_call: .; j_call: TRBJ1-1; v_call: TRBV30; cdr3_aa: AWSVQGNTEAF
d_call: .; j_call: TRBJ2-1; v_call: TRBV6-1; cdr3_aa: ASSLGVYNEQF
d_call: TRBD2; j_call: TRBJ2-7; v_call: TRBV27; cdr3_aa: ASSLYSGDASGEQY
d_call: TRBD2; j_call: TRBJ2-3; v_call: TRBV11-2; cdr3_aa: ASSQSSGEDTQY
d_call: .; j_call: TRBJ2-7; v_call: TRBV21-1; cdr3_aa: ASSNNPGTYEQY
d_call: .; j_call: TRBJ2-3; v_call: TRBV5-1; cdr3_aa: ASSLAWQEDTQY
d_call: .; j_call: TRBJ2-5; v_call: TRBV9; cdr3_aa: ASSVGLGVETQY
d_call: TRBD2; j_call: TRBJ2-1; v_call: TRBV4-1; cdr3_aa: ASRGTLAGYNEQF
d_call: .; j_call: TRBJ2-7; v_call: TRBV6-5; cdr3_aa: ASSYSPGGPYEQY